Each of the 11 T cell receptor beta chains below was sequenced from the same sample in a study of blood T cell repertoires in COVID-19. Profiled with immunoSEQ multiplex PCR; TCRdb holds only in-frame clones, not every one. The sample consists of about 130,000 clones, approximately 83% of them appearing once. Specimen: peripheral blood. Receptors originate from a man older than 75 with active or convalescent COVID-19.

This rearrangement joins TRBV30 to TRBJ2-3, with D possibly being TRBD1 (5 bases). The germline gives CDR1 GTSNPN, CDR2 SVGIG (reference sequence). The CDR3 is 13 amino acids. V was cut by 1 base and J by 2 bases, with 7 bases left in between. CDR3 DNA sequence: TGTGCCTGGAGTGGACAGTCCACAGATACGCAGTATTTT. Encoded protein: CAWSGQSTDTQYF.

The rearrangement links TRBV9 to TRBJ2-1; D remains ambiguous. In germline, CDR1 is SGDLS, CDR2 YYNGEE. The CDR3 runs to 14 residues. Deletions cut 4 bases from V and 7 bases from J, with 15 bases between. CDR3 nucleotides: TGTGCCAGCAGCTTCCCGCCCGGGTCGAATGAGCAGTTCTTC. This translates into CASSFPPGSNEQFF.

The V and J genes are TRBV5-6 and TRBJ2-1; 10 positions agree with TRBD2. Trimming at V came to 2 bases and at J to 6 bases, leaving 11 bases not matched to a gene. Germline V lookup: CDR1 SGHDT, CDR2 YYEEEE. CDR3 length equals 17 residues. In DNA, the CDR3 is TGTGCCAGCAGCTTTTCGCTAGCGGGAGTTAGGTCCAATGAGCAGTTCTTC. It codes for CASSFSLAGVRSNEQFF. The whole variable domain, filled in from reference TRBV5-6 and TRBJ2-1, reads DAGVTQSPTHLIKTRGQQVTLRCSPKSGHDTVSWYQQALGQGPQFIFQYYEEEERQRGNFPDRFSGHQFPNYSSELNVNALLLGDSALYLCASSFSLAGVRSNEQFFGPGTRLTVL.

The V gene is TRBV7-9, the J gene TRBJ2-3, with TRBD2 as a possible D gene (6 bases). The length of the CDR3 is 16 residues. Germline lookup yields CDR1 SEHNR and CDR2 FQNEAQ (reference sequence). Trimming cost V 1 base and J 0 bases, with 11 bases left between them. The CDR3, as DNA: TGTGCCAGCAGCTTAGAAGCGGGTGACAGCACAGATACGCAGTATTTT. Protein sequence: CASSLEAGDSTDTQYF.

The chain joins TRBV7-8 to TRBJ2-2; 9 bases agree with TRBD1. Germline V gives CDR1 SGHVS, CDR2 FQNEAQ. The CDR3 consists of 19 residues. Trimming removed 5 bases from V and 3 bases from J; junction bases left unmatched: 16. DNA of the CDR3: TGTGCCAGCAGCCCGCACCTCTGGACAGGGGACTCGTACACCGGGGAGCTGTTTTTT. Translating gives CASSPHLWTGDSYTGELFF.

V usage is TRBV2 and J usage is TRBJ2-2, with a tentative D call TRBD1 (6 bases). The CDR3 is 15 amino acids. V lost 2 bases, J lost 7 bases, and 14 bases lay in between. The germline V gene encodes CDR1 SNHLY and CDR2 FYNNEI. The CDR3 is CASSENGRGGGELFF. The DNA of the CDR3 is TGTGCCAGCAGTGAAAACGGCAGGGGCGGCGGGGAGCTGTTTTTT.

This clone appeared a few times. This chain uses TRBV19 with TRBJ1-5, with D perhaps matching TRBD1 (5 bases). Trimming removed 1 base from V and 0 bases from J, with 19 bases in between. The CDR3 consists of 19 residues. Germline V lookup: CDR1 LNHDA, CDR2 SQIVND (reference sequence). The CDR3 region is CASSIAPPTRVYSNQPQHF. For the CDR3, the DNA is TGTGCCAGTAGTATAGCCCCCCCCACCAGGGTATATAGCAATCAGCCCCAGCATTTT.

The rearrangement links TRBV7-3 to TRBJ2-3; TRBD2 matches at 7 bases. Trimming at V came to 1 base and at J to 2 bases, leaving 6 bases not matched to a gene. Germline V CDR1 and CDR2: SGHTA, FQGTGA. CDR3 length: 16 amino acids. CDR3 sequence: CASSLNGLAVTDTQYF. In DNA form, the CDR3 reads TGTGCCAGCAGCTTAAACGGGCTAGCGGTCACAGATACGCAGTATTTT.

V is TRBV19 and J is TRBJ2-1; D may be TRBD1 (5 bases). CDR1 is LNHDA and CDR2 is SQIVND in the germline V gene (reference sequence). The V end was cut by 9 bases, the J end by 7 bases, with 10 bases between. The CDR3 is 11 residues long. The CDR3 is CASHQGNEQFF. The CDR3 DNA reads as TGTGCCAGCCACCAGGGAAATGAGCAGTTCTTC.

The genes are TRBV7-2 and TRBJ1-6; 7 nucleotides match TRBD1. Losses at the gene ends were 5 bases for V and 6 bases for J; bases not matched to a gene: 10. This CDR3 comprises 16 residues. Germline CDR1 and CDR2: SGHTA and FQGNSA. In DNA form, the CDR3 reads TGTGCCAGCAGCCCAAGGCTAGGGGGCACTAATTCACCCCTCCACTTT. It translates to CASSPRLGGTNSPLHF. The full variable domain, completed using reference TRBV7-2 and TRBJ1-6, is GAGVSQSPSNKVTEKGKDVELRCDPISGHTALYWYRQSLGQGLEFLIYFQGNSAPDKSGLPSDRFSAERTGGSVSTLTIQRTQQEDSAVYLCASSPRLGGTNSPLHFGNGTRLTVT.

The chain uses TRBV14 and TRBJ2-7; no clear D. Trimming removed 1 base at V and 8 bases at J, with 12 bases between. Germline V lookup: CDR1 SGHDN, CDR2 FVKESK. This CDR3 has 13 residues. CDR3 in DNA: TGTGCCAGCAGCCAAGTATCTTATTGGCAGCAGTACTTC. This gives the protein CASSQVSYWQQYF.